Listed below are T cell receptor beta chains from one sample, sequenced in a study of T cell responses to AZD1222 COVID-19 vaccine. Repertoires were generated with immunoSEQ multiplex PCR, while TCRdb's copy carries only in-frame clones and drops some. The data contain under 150,000 clones, almost 95% of them singletons. The material was peripheral blood, obtained 28 days after the second AZD1222 dose. These receptors were collected from an adult who received the AZD1222 COVID-19 vaccine. Each CDR3 is given with its conserved first and last residue. The D gene is left open where the match is weak. Clone size, where shown, is once, few, many, or a class for clones that have expanded.

clone_size	v_call	d_call	j_call	cdr3_nt	cdr3_aa
.	TRBV29-1	TRBD1	TRBJ1-2	TGCAGCGTTGAATACAGGGGAGGCGGCTACACCTTC	CSVEYRGGGYTF
once	TRBV9	TRBD1	TRBJ1-4	TGTGCCAGCAGCGGGGGACAGGGAGCAACTAATGAAAAACTGTTTTTT	CASSGGQGATNEKLFF
.	TRBV29-1	.	TRBJ1-1	TGCAGCGTTGACAGGGTCGCTGAAGCTTTCTTT	CSVDRVAEAFF
.	TRBV18	TRBD2	TRBJ2-7	TGTGCCAGCTCAGTTAGCGGGAGACAAGCCTACGAGCAGTACTTC	CASSVSGRQAYEQYF
.	TRBV13	.	TRBJ2-5	TGTGCCAGCAGCGCCCCGGACAGACAAGAGACCCAGTACTTC	CASSAPDRQETQYF
.	TRBV7-2	.	TRBJ1-2	TGTGCCAGCAGCTTAGTGGTAAGGGCCTATGGCTACACCTTC	CASSLVVRAYGYTF
.	TRBV7-2	.	TRBJ1-3	TGTGCCAGCAGCTTAGAGGCAGGGCCCGGAAACACCATATATTTT	CASSLEAGPGNTIYF
.	TRBV27	TRBD2	TRBJ2-2	TGTGCCAGCAGTTTTGCGGGAGGGCGCTCCGGGGAGCTGTTTTTT	CASSFAGGRSGELFF
.	TRBV7-9	.	TRBJ1-2	TGTGCCAGCAGCTTAGCACAGGAGGTAAACTATGGCTACACCTTC	CASSLAQEVNYGYTF
.	TRBV29-1	TRBD1	TRBJ1-1	TGCAGCGCAGAGACAGGGATGGAGACTGAAGCTTTCTTT	CSAETGMETEAFF
.	TRBV27	.	TRBJ1-3	TGTGCCAGCACCAATGGAAACACCATATATTTT	CASTNGNTIYF
once	TRBV28	.	TRBJ2-1	TGTGCCAGCAGCTCGGCCAGAGAGTCCGTCAATGAGCAGTTCTTC	CASSSARESVNEQFF
.	TRBV7-2	.	TRBJ2-1	TGTGCCAGCAGCTTAGCAGCTAGCTCCTACAATGAGCAGTTCTTC	CASSLAASSYNEQFF
.	TRBV28	TRBD2	TRBJ2-7	TGTGCCAGCAGTTGGCAGGGTGGGGCTAGCGGAGGATACGAGCAGTACTTC	CASSWQGGASGGYEQYF
.	TRBV4-2	.	TRBJ1-2	TGTGCCAGCAGCCAAGAAGCCCACTATGGCTACACCTTC	CASSQEAHYGYTF
.	TRBV2	.	TRBJ2-7	TGTGCCAGCAAGGTCCAATCACCCCCATACGAGCAGTACTTC	CASKVQSPPYEQYF
.	TRBV3-1/TRBV3-2	TRBD1	TRBJ2-7	TGTGCCAGCAGCCAGGGACAGGTGGTCTACGAGCAGTACTTC	CASSQGQVVYEQYF
.	TRBV28	.	TRBJ1-1	TGTGCCAGCACCTCGCCGGGGGGGGTGAACACTGAAGCTTTCTTT	CASTSPGGVNTEAFF
.	TRBV20-1	.	TRBJ1-4	TGCAGTGCTAGAGGGGGGGAAAAACTGTTTTTT	CSARGGEKLFF
.	TRBV7-2	.	TRBJ1-5	TGTGCCAGCAGCCAACAGGCAGGGGCAGATCAGCCCCAGCATTTT	CASSQQAGADQPQHF
.	TRBV9	TRBD1	TRBJ2-3	TGTGCCAGCAGCTCGGACAGGGTGATCACAGATACGCAGTATTTT	CASSSDRVITDTQYF
.	TRBV7-3	TRBD2	TRBJ2-1	TGTGCCAGCAGGTTAGCGGGGAGCTCCTACAATGAGCAGTTCTTC	CASRLAGSSYNEQFF
once	TRBV28	.	TRBJ1-1	TGTGCCAGCAGTATCGGGTCCACTTTGAACACTGAAGCTTTCTTT	CASSIGSTLNTEAFF
.	TRBV7-3	.	TRBJ2-6	TGTGCCAGCAGCTTAACAAAAGGGAGTGGGGCCAACGTCCTGACTTTC	CASSLTKGSGANVLTF
.	TRBV5-1	.	TRBJ2-2	TGCGCCAGCAGCGGCCCAGGGATAGGCACCGGGGAGCTGTTTTTT	CASSGPGIGTGELFF
.	TRBV7-3	.	TRBJ1-1	TGTGCCAGCAGCCCTCAAATGAACACTGAAGCTTTCTTT	CASSPQMNTEAFF
.	TRBV5-1	.	TRBJ2-2	TGCGCCAGCAGCTTGGCCGCAGAGGCGAACACCGGGGAGCTGTTTTTT	CASSLAAEANTGELFF
.	TRBV6-6	TRBD2	TRBJ2-1	TGTGCCAGCAGTCCATTAGCGGGGAGGGGTACCCACAATGAGCAGTTCTTC	CASSPLAGRGTHNEQFF
.	TRBV7-6	.	TRBJ2-5	TGTGCCAGCAGCTCCCCCTTTGAGGGGCCCAGGAGTGAGACCCAGTACTTC	CASSSPFEGPRSETQYF
.	TRBV10-1	.	TRBJ1-1	TGCGCCAGCAGGAAAGACAGGAGGAACACTGAAGCTTTCTTT	CASRKDRRNTEAFF
once	TRBV27	TRBD2	TRBJ2-7	TGTGCCAGCAGTTCCATCCTACTAGCGACTCACCGCGAGCAGTACTTC	CASSSILLATHREQYF